Below are 3 T cell receptor beta chains sequenced from a single sample in a study of T cells in Graves' hyperthyroidism and ophthalmopathy. Amplified TCR beta CDR3 regions derived from RNA transcripts. A set of HTBI primers served as the primers for a first-round RT-PCR of the TCR CDR3. TCRdb recomputed calls from the multiplex PCR reads with MiXCR, one row per CDR3 protein. The sample holds about 160,000 distinct CDR3 sequences; approximately 9% are singletons and the top ten take about 20%. Specimen: blood. The receptor set was obtained from a woman aged 18-30 years with Graves' hyperthyroidism that later progressed to Graves' ophthalmopathy.

This clonotype was seen many times. The chain carries TRBV12-3 or TRBV12-4 and TRBJ2-3; the D gene is possibly TRBD1 (6 bases). V gave up 1 base and J gave up 6 bases, with 11 bases separating them. The CDR3 is 14 amino acids. This CDR3 is CASSLGAGDDTQYF. CDR3 DNA: TGTGCCAGCAGTTTAGGGGCAGGGGATGATACGCAGTATTTT.

V gene TRBV5-4 combines with J gene TRBJ1-4; 8 bases map to TRBD1. The V gene's germline CDR1 is SGHNT and CDR2 YYREEE (reference sequence). This CDR3 has 14 amino acids. The V and J ends lost 4 bases and 4 bases, in that order; junction bases with no gene match: 3. The CDR3, as DNA: TGTGCCAGCAGCCCGGGACAGGTTAATGAAAAACTGTTTTTT. Translated, it gives CASSPGQVNEKLFF.

This clonotype was counted many times. A much larger clonotype is one base distant, so this may be a read error. V is TRBV20-1 and J is TRBJ2-7; D not resolved. V lost 0 bases to trimming and J lost 6 bases, with 9 bases between them. The CDR3 has 12 amino acids. Germline V gene lookup returns CDR1 DFQATT and CDR2 SNEGSKA (reference sequence). The CDR3 region is CSAREQEAEQYF. The CDR3 DNA sequence: TGCAGTGCTAGAGAGCAAGAAGCCGAGCAGTACTTC.